A single sample gave rise to the 17 T cell receptor beta chains below, sequenced in a study of metastatic and nonmetastatic thyroid tumors. Before thyroid surgery, none of the patients had received any treatment. TCRdb re-called the PCR reads with MiXCR. Of 30,000 to 40,000 clones in the sample, under 40% were seen once. Material: tumor tissue. The receptors originated from a female donor with papillary thyroid cancer or a benign thyroid nodule (not recorded which). Some clones in this sample may be carry-over from other donors' samples.

This clone has just a few counts. This rearrangement joins TRBV28 to TRBJ2-6; weak D call: TRBD1 (6 bases). Germline values: CDR1 MDHEN, CDR2 SYDVKM. V lost 5 bases and J lost 2, with 10 bases in between. This CDR3 region has 15 residues. The chain's CDR3 is CASSLGQPGANVLTF. CDR3 nucleotide sequence: TGTGCCAGCAGTCTCGGACAGCCTGGGGCCAACGTCCTGACTTTC. Variable domain in full (rest from reference TRBV28 and TRBJ2-6): DVKVTQSSRYLVKRTGEKVFLECVQDMDHENMFWYRQDPGLGLRLIYFSYDVKMKEKGDIPEGYSVSREKKERFSLILESASTNQTSMYLCASSLGQPGANVLTFGAGSRLTVL.

This clone was counted a few times. CDR3 nucleotide sequence: TGTGCCAGCAGCTTACGACAGATGTCTACTGAAGCTTTCTTT. Translation gives CASSLRQMSTEAFF. The V gene is TRBV11-3, the J gene TRBJ1-1; TRBD1 is a possible D gene (5 bases). The V end lost 2 bases, the J end lost 5 bases, and 12 bases lay between the germline ends. The germline V gene encodes CDR1 SGHNT and CDR2 YENEEA. The CDR3 is made up of 14 amino acids.

The rearrangement uses TRBV4-3 and TRBJ2-1; 12 bases line up with TRBD1. The germline gives CDR1 LGHNA, CDR2 YSLEER. This CDR3 region has 15 residues. V shed 1 base and J 8 bases; nucleotides not matched to a gene: 3. The CDR3 region has the DNA TGCGCCAGCAGCCAAGCCGGGACAGGGGGCCATGAGCAGTTCTTC. Protein sequence: CASSQAGTGGHEQFF.

The chain is built from TRBV28 and TRBJ2-1; the D gene could be TRBD1 or TRBD2 (5 bases each). The CDR3 runs to 12 residues. Between the trimmed V and J ends, which lost 2 bases and 8 bases, there was a span of 7 bases. CDR1 and CDR2 from the germline V gene are MDHEN and SYDVKM. The CDR3 DNA reads as TGTGCCAGCAGTTTAATGGGGGATGAGCAGTTCTTC. The encoded protein is CASSLMGDEQFF.

CDR3: CASSLVSGAQGSEQYF. The CDR3 nucleotides are TGTGCCAGCAGCTTAGTCTCCGGGGCTCAGGGTAGCGAGCAGTACTTC. The chain recombines TRBV7-8 with TRBJ2-7, with D perhaps TRBD1 or TRBD2 (5 bases each). V shed 1 base and J shed 6 bases, with 19 bases lying between them. The germline gives CDR1 SGHVS, CDR2 FQNEAQ. This CDR3 has 16 amino acids. The full variable domain, completed using reference TRBV7-8 and TRBJ2-7, is GAGVSQSPRYKVAKRGQDVALRCDPISGHVSLFWYQQALGQGPEFLTYFQNEAQLDKSGLPSDRFFAERPEGSVSTLKIQRTQQEDSAVYLCASSLVSGAQGSEQYFGPGTRLTVT.

This clone was seen more than once but under ten times. J is TRBJ2-1 and V is TRBV6-6; TRBD2 aligns across 11 bases. CDR3 length: 18 residues. V was clipped by 7 bases and J by 0 bases; unmatched bases: 11. Looked up from germline, CDR1 is MNHNY and CDR2 is SVGAGI (reference sequence). DNA of the CDR3: TGTGCCAGCACCTACGGGGCTAGCGGGAGGAACTCCTACAATGAGCAGTTCTTC. Translation: CASTYGASGRNSYNEQFF.

The chain employs TRBV25-1 and TRBJ2-3, with 10 bases matching TRBD2. V shed 6 bases, J shed 3 bases, and the junction held 9 bases outside the gene matches. From germline, CDR1 is MGHDK and CDR2 SYGVNS. This CDR3 has 16 residues. This CDR3 is CASRGLAGERTDTQYF. The CDR3 DNA reads TGTGCCAGCAGGGGGCTAGCGGGAGAGAGGACAGATACGCAGTATTTT.

The V call is TRBV5-1, the J call TRBJ2-7; 9 bases line up with TRBD1. Germline V gene data show CDR1 as SGHRS and CDR2 as YFSETQ. J gave up 7 bases and V 4 bases, and 12 bases lay outside the gene matches. This CDR3 comprises 15 residues. The CDR3 region is CASSETGGVGREQYF. In DNA, the CDR3 is TGCGCCAGCAGCGAAACAGGGGGCGTAGGGCGGGAGCAGTACTTC.

The chain is built from TRBV12-3 or TRBV12-4 and TRBJ1-1; 8 nucleotides line up with TRBD1. Losses at the gene ends were 3 bases for V and 2 bases for J; bases not matched to a gene: 11. This CDR3 comprises 17 residues. The chain's CDR3 is CASSFNEAGQVNTEAFF. The CDR3 bases are TGTGCCAGCAGTTTCAATGAAGCGGGACAGGTTAACACTGAAGCTTTCTTT.

V usage is TRBV9 and J usage is TRBJ1-6; D is unclear. The CDR3 is 13 amino acids. V gave up 3 bases and J gave up 10 bases, with 11 bases separating them. In germline, CDR1 is SGDLS, CDR2 YYNGEE. CDR3 residues: CASSAYRESPLHF. The CDR3 bases are TGTGCCAGCAGCGCCTACAGAGAATCACCCCTCCACTTT.

Ten or more counts support this clone. The V and J genes are TRBV28 and TRBJ1-5; D is perhaps TRBD1 (5 bases). CDR3 size: 15 residues. Germline V gene data show CDR1 as MDHEN and CDR2 as SYDVKM. V dropped 5 bases and J dropped 4 bases, with 15 bases sitting between them. CDR3 bases: TGTGCCAGCAGTCCCAGGGATGATATTAATCAGCCCCAGCATTTT. Translating gives CASSPRDDINQPQHF.

A single count supports this clone. The rearrangement links TRBV11-2 to TRBJ2-1; D might be TRBD1 or TRBD2, each matching 5 bases. Looked up from germline, CDR1 is SGHAT and CDR2 is FQNNGV. V lost 0 bases and J lost 6, with 15 bases in between. This CDR3 comprises 16 residues. CDR3 in DNA: TGTGCCAGCAGCTTAGATCTTGGGGGATTGGGCAATGAGCAGTTCTTC. This sequence encodes CASSLDLGGLGNEQFF.

This clone was observed a few times. V usage is TRBV7-6 and J usage is TRBJ2-1; D call uncertain. The CDR3 runs 14 residues. Per germline, CDR1 SGHVS and CDR2 FNYEAQ. Trimming shortened V by 5 bases and J by 4 bases, and 12 bases separated the two germline ends. The CDR3 nucleotides read TGTGCCAGCAGCCAGTCCCGCGGATACAATGAGCAGTTCTTC. Translating gives CASSQSRGYNEQFF.

In this sample, this clone turned up once. V gene TRBV30 combines with J gene TRBJ2-3; D unresolved. V lost 3 bases to trimming and J lost 4 bases, with 14 bases between them. Germline assignment: CDR1 GTSNPN and CDR2 SVGIG (reference sequence). The CDR3 has 14 amino acids. DNA of the CDR3: TGTGCCTGGAGAAGTCCGAGAGAGGCAGATACGCAGTATTTT. It codes for CAWRSPREADTQYF.

This clone was counted many times. The chain recombines TRBV28 with TRBJ2-7; 9 nucleotides agree with TRBD2. J lost 1 base, V lost 5 bases, and 3 bases had no gene match. CDR1 MDHEN and CDR2 SYDVKM come from the germline V gene. CDR3 length: 14 amino acids. For the CDR3, the DNA is TGTGCCAGCAGTGGCGGGAGGGCATCCTACGAGCAGTACTTC. Protein: CASSGGRASYEQYF.

This sequence joins TRBV2 and TRBJ1-4; 8 bases match TRBD1. The CDR3 has 14 amino acids. Germline trimming cut 4 bases from V and 7 bases from J; bases unmatched to any gene: 5. CDR1 is SNHLY, CDR2 FYNNEI, per germline. CDR3 sequence: CASSVSGGREKLFF. The CDR3 coding sequence is TGTGCCAGCAGTGTTTCAGGGGGCCGTGAAAAACTGTTTTTT.

The J gene is TRBJ2-7, the V gene TRBV7-8, with a tentative D call TRBD1 (6 bases). With 1 base removed from V and 0 bases from J, the gap between germline ends came to 13 bases. CDR3 size: 16 residues. Germline CDR1 and CDR2: SGHVS and FQNEAQ. The CDR3 DNA reads as TGTGCCAGCAGCTTAGGGCCTGACAGGAGCTCCTACGAGCAGTACTTC. Amino acids: CASSLGPDRSSYEQYF.